These T cell receptor beta chains were read from a single sample in a study of shared clonotypes between healthy human individuals. Assay used: immunoSEQ multiplex PCR; TCRdb lists only in-frame clones, some missing. Among some 200,000 clones listed, 80% to 95% were seen once. The sequenced sample was naive CD4+ T cells sorted from blood. The receptor source for this set is a woman younger than 45 in good health. CDR3s include the opening cysteine and the closing phenylalanine or tryptophan. Fields, in order: J gene, clone size, CDR3 length, D gene, V gene, CDR3 protein, CDR3 DNA. A D gene is named only where the DNA matches it firmly. The size field is filled for only some rows; it gives once, few, many or a size class.

j_call: TRBJ2-7; clone_size: -; cdr3_length: 15; d_call: TRBD1; v_call: TRBV7-2; cdr3_aa: CASSRGQGTLNEQYF; cdr3_nt: TGTGCCAGCAGCCGCGGACAGGGAACTTTGAACGAGCAGTACTTC
j_call: TRBJ2-7; clone_size: -; cdr3_length: 12; d_call: -; v_call: TRBV18; cdr3_aa: CASSPFDGEQYF; cdr3_nt: TGTGCCAGCTCACCATTCGATGGCGAGCAGTACTTC
j_call: TRBJ1-2; clone_size: -; cdr3_length: 12; d_call: -; v_call: TRBV13; cdr3_aa: CASSLLSDGYTF; cdr3_nt: TGTGCCAGCAGCTTATTAAGCGATGGCTACACCTTC
j_call: TRBJ2-7; clone_size: -; cdr3_length: 13; d_call: -; v_call: TRBV18; cdr3_aa: CASSAGSSYEQYF; cdr3_nt: TGTGCCAGCTCCGCGGGGAGCTCCTACGAGCAGTACTTC
j_call: TRBJ2-7; clone_size: -; cdr3_length: 16; d_call: TRBD1; v_call: TRBV29-1; cdr3_aa: CSVEQTGKISPYEQYF; cdr3_nt: TGCAGCGTTGAGCAGACAGGGAAAATCTCCCCCTACGAGCAGTACTTC
j_call: TRBJ1-1; clone_size: -; cdr3_length: 14; d_call: -; v_call: TRBV18; cdr3_aa: CASAQVRGDTEAFF; cdr3_nt: TGTGCCAGCGCACAGGTGCGTGGTGACACTGAAGCTTTCTTT
j_call: TRBJ2-7; clone_size: -; cdr3_length: 17; d_call: -; v_call: TRBV4-1; cdr3_aa: CASSQAAIGFRGYEQYF; cdr3_nt: TGCGCCAGCAGCCAAGCGGCTATAGGGTTCAGGGGATACGAGCAGTACTTC
j_call: TRBJ1-1; clone_size: -; cdr3_length: 15; d_call: TRBD1; v_call: TRBV6-5; cdr3_aa: CASSYFETGRTEAFF; cdr3_nt: TGTGCCAGCAGTTACTTCGAGACAGGGCGCACTGAAGCTTTCTTT
j_call: TRBJ1-1; clone_size: once; cdr3_length: 14; d_call: -; v_call: TRBV30; cdr3_aa: CAWSPDSVGTEAFF; cdr3_nt: TGTGCCTGGAGCCCCGACAGCGTGGGCACTGAAGCTTTCTTT
j_call: TRBJ1-1; clone_size: -; cdr3_length: 13; d_call: TRBD1; v_call: TRBV30; cdr3_aa: CAWSAGGYTEAFF; cdr3_nt: TGTGCCTGGAGTGCAGGGGGCTACACTGAAGCTTTCTTT
j_call: TRBJ1-4; clone_size: -; cdr3_length: 14; d_call: -; v_call: TRBV6-5; cdr3_aa: CASSRAGTGGKLFF; cdr3_nt: TGTGCCAGCAGTCGGGCAGGGACGGGAGGAAAACTGTTTTTT
j_call: TRBJ2-2; clone_size: -; cdr3_length: 11; d_call: -; v_call: TRBV20-1; cdr3_aa: CSARDYGELFF; cdr3_nt: TGCAGTGCTAGAGACTACGGGGAGCTGTTTTTT
j_call: TRBJ1-2; clone_size: -; cdr3_length: 14; d_call: TRBD1; v_call: TRBV10-3; cdr3_aa: CAISESDRAGGYTF; cdr3_nt: TGTGCCATCAGTGAGTCGGACAGGGCGGGTGGCTACACCTTC
j_call: TRBJ2-7; clone_size: -; cdr3_length: 14; d_call: -; v_call: TRBV6-6; cdr3_aa: CASSSPDRSDEQYF; cdr3_nt: TGTGCCAGCAGTTCCCCAGACCGCAGCGACGAGCAGTACTTC
j_call: TRBJ1-3; clone_size: few; cdr3_length: 14; d_call: -; v_call: TRBV6-5; cdr3_aa: CASSTSSSGNTIYF; cdr3_nt: TGTGCCAGCAGCACTTCTAGCTCTGGAAACACCATATATTTT
j_call: TRBJ2-7; clone_size: -; cdr3_length: 14; d_call: -; v_call: TRBV29-1; cdr3_aa: CSVEMGGGGYEQYF; cdr3_nt: TGCAGCGTTGAGATGGGGGGAGGCGGCTACGAGCAGTACTTC
j_call: TRBJ1-2; clone_size: -; cdr3_length: 16; d_call: -; v_call: TRBV4-1; cdr3_aa: CASSHALGREEAGYTF; cdr3_nt: TGCGCCAGCAGCCACGCGTTGGGCAGGGAAGAAGCTGGCTACACCTTC
j_call: TRBJ2-7; clone_size: -; cdr3_length: 14; d_call: -; v_call: TRBV10-3; cdr3_aa: CAISGEWGPYEQYF; cdr3_nt: TGTGCCATCAGTGGGGAGTGGGGCCCCTACGAGCAGTACTTC
j_call: TRBJ2-7; clone_size: once; cdr3_length: 15; d_call: -; v_call: TRBV27; cdr3_aa: CASSSRTGGPYEQYF; cdr3_nt: TGTGCCAGCAGCTCGAGGACGGGCGGTCCCTACGAGCAGTACTTC
j_call: TRBJ2-7; clone_size: -; cdr3_length: 18; d_call: TRBD2; v_call: TRBV11-2; cdr3_aa: CASSLDRVTSGPSYEQYF; cdr3_nt: TGTGCCAGCAGCTTAGACCGGGTAACTAGCGGACCTTCCTACGAGCAGTACTTC
j_call: TRBJ2-3; clone_size: -; cdr3_length: 15; d_call: -; v_call: TRBV7-9; cdr3_aa: CASSSRGRGTDTQYF; cdr3_nt: TGTGCCAGCAGCTCCCGTGGGCGGGGCACAGATACGCAGTATTTT
j_call: TRBJ2-6; clone_size: -; cdr3_length: 17; d_call: TRBD1; v_call: TRBV5-4; cdr3_aa: CASSSGTGGFGANVLTF; cdr3_nt: TGTGCCAGCAGCTCCGGGACAGGGGGTTTTGGGGCCAACGTCCTGACTTTC
j_call: TRBJ1-2; clone_size: -; cdr3_length: 14; d_call: TRBD1; v_call: TRBV19; cdr3_aa: CASRVTGDLYGYTF; cdr3_nt: TGTGCCAGTAGGGTGACAGGGGACCTCTATGGCTACACCTTC
j_call: TRBJ2-2; clone_size: -; cdr3_length: 14; d_call: -; v_call: TRBV28; cdr3_aa: CASRPGGNTGELFF; cdr3_nt: TGTGCCAGCCGCCCTGGGGGTAACACCGGGGAGCTGTTTTTT
j_call: TRBJ2-4; clone_size: -; cdr3_length: 20; d_call: TRBD2; v_call: TRBV14; cdr3_aa: CASSQDWFSGRLLAKNIQYF; cdr3_nt: TGTGCCAGCAGCCAAGATTGGTTTAGCGGGAGGTTGTTAGCCAAAAACATTCAGTACTTC
j_call: TRBJ2-3; clone_size: -; cdr3_length: 13; d_call: TRBD2; v_call: TRBV2; cdr3_aa: CARSGLRADTQYF; cdr3_nt: TGTGCCAGGTCGGGACTAAGAGCAGATACGCAGTATTTT
j_call: TRBJ2-7; clone_size: -; cdr3_length: 14; d_call: -; v_call: TRBV5-1; cdr3_aa: CASSLGRRGNEQYF; cdr3_nt: TGCGCCAGCAGCTTGGGGCGCAGGGGAAACGAGCAGTACTTC
j_call: TRBJ2-7; clone_size: -; cdr3_length: 15; d_call: -; v_call: TRBV10-2; cdr3_aa: CASNGGSGSSYEQYF; cdr3_nt: TGCGCCAGCAACGGAGGGTCGGGCAGCTCCTACGAGCAGTACTTC
j_call: TRBJ2-7; clone_size: -; cdr3_length: 14; d_call: TRBD2; v_call: TRBV9; cdr3_aa: CASSGLAGGGEQYF; cdr3_nt: TGTGCCAGCAGCGGTCTAGCGGGAGGAGGGGAGCAGTACTTC
j_call: TRBJ1-1; clone_size: -; cdr3_length: 16; d_call: -; v_call: TRBV28; cdr3_aa: CASRKAWRRGNTEAFF; cdr3_nt: TGTGCCAGCAGAAAAGCCTGGAGGCGTGGGAACACTGAAGCTTTCTTT
j_call: TRBJ2-7; clone_size: -; cdr3_length: 16; d_call: -; v_call: TRBV28; cdr3_aa: CASSFRGGVVLYEQYF; cdr3_nt: TGTGCCAGCAGTTTCAGGGGAGGGGTCGTCCTCTACGAGCAGTACTTC
j_call: TRBJ2-7; clone_size: -; cdr3_length: 13; d_call: TRBD1; v_call: TRBV6-5; cdr3_aa: CASSRDRENEQYF; cdr3_nt: TGTGCCAGCAGTCGGGACAGGGAAAACGAGCAGTACTTC
j_call: TRBJ2-7; clone_size: -; cdr3_length: 15; d_call: TRBD1; v_call: TRBV5-5; cdr3_aa: CASSIQGASAYEQYF; cdr3_nt: TGTGCCAGCAGCATACAGGGGGCTTCGGCCTACGAGCAGTACTTC
j_call: TRBJ2-7; clone_size: once; cdr3_length: 13; d_call: -; v_call: TRBV28; cdr3_aa: CASSKWSPYEQYF; cdr3_nt: TGTGCCAGCAGTAAATGGTCCCCCTACGAGCAGTACTTC
j_call: TRBJ1-1; clone_size: -; cdr3_length: 15; d_call: TRBD1; v_call: TRBV15; cdr3_aa: CATSRYTGGVTEAFF; cdr3_nt: TGTGCCACCAGCAGATATACAGGGGGCGTCACTGAAGCTTTCTTT
j_call: TRBJ1-4; clone_size: -; cdr3_length: 16; d_call: TRBD1; v_call: TRBV6-5; cdr3_aa: CASSYSRRQGEKKLFF; cdr3_nt: TGTGCCAGCAGTTACTCTCGAAGACAGGGGGAGAAAAAACTGTTTTTT
j_call: TRBJ1-6; clone_size: -; cdr3_length: 16; d_call: TRBD1; v_call: TRBV19; cdr3_aa: CASSPRWDSENSPLHF; cdr3_nt: TGTGCCAGTAGTCCAAGATGGGACAGCGAAAATTCACCCCTCCACTTT
j_call: TRBJ2-1; clone_size: -; cdr3_length: 9; d_call: -; v_call: TRBV20-1; cdr3_aa: CSARREQFF; cdr3_nt: TGCAGTGCTAGAAGAGAGCAGTTCTTC
j_call: TRBJ2-7; clone_size: -; cdr3_length: 16; d_call: -; v_call: TRBV19; cdr3_aa: CASSPRRRSSPYEQYF; cdr3_nt: TGTGCCAGTAGCCCGCGCCGGCGGTCCTCCCCATACGAGCAGTACTTC
j_call: TRBJ1-1; clone_size: -; cdr3_length: 15; d_call: TRBD1; v_call: TRBV14; cdr3_aa: CASSLMTGLDTEAFF; cdr3_nt: TGTGCCAGCAGCCTCATGACAGGGCTTGACACTGAAGCTTTCTTT
j_call: TRBJ2-7; clone_size: -; cdr3_length: 13; d_call: TRBD1; v_call: TRBV5-4; cdr3_aa: CASSIDRAREQYF; cdr3_nt: TGTGCCAGCAGCATAGACAGGGCCCGCGAGCAGTACTTC